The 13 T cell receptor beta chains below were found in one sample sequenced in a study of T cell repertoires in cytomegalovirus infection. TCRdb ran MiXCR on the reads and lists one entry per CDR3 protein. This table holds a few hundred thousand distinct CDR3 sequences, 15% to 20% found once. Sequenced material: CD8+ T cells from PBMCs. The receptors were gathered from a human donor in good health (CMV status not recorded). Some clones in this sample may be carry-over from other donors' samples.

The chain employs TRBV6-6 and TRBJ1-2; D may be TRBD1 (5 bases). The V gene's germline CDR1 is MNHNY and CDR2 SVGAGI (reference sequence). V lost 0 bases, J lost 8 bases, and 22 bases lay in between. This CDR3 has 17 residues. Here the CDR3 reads CASSYSPNPTGGHGYTF. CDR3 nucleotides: TGTGCCAGCAGTTACTCCCCGAACCCTACCGGGGGTCACGGCTACACCTTC.

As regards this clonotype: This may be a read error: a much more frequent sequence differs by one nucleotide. The CDR3 here is CCARDWDSGNEQYF. The CDR3 DNA follows: TGCTGTGCTAGAGATTGGGACTCAGGGAACGAGCAGTACTTC. The chain uses TRBV20-1 and TRBJ2-7; D is possibly TRBD2 (6 bases). Per the germline V gene, CDR1 is DFQATT and CDR2 is SNEGSKA (reference sequence). CDR3 length: 14 amino acids.

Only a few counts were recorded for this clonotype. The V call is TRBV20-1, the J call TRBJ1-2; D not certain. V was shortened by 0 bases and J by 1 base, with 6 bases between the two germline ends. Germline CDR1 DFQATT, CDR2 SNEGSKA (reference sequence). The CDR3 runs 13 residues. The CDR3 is CSAREGINYGYTF. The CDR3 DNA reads TGCAGTGCTAGAGAAGGCATTAACTATGGCTACACCTTC.

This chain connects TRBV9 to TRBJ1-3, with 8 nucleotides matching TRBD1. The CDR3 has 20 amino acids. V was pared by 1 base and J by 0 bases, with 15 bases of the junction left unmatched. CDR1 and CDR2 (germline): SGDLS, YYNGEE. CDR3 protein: CASSVPGGAGPDSSGNTIYF. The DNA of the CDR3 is TGTGCCAGCAGCGTACCAGGGGGCGCTGGGCCTGACAGCTCTGGAAACACCATATATTTT.

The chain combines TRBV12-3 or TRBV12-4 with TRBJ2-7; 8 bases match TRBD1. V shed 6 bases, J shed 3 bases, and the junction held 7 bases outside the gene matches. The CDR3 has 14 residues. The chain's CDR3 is CASRGTGNFYEQYF. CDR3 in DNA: TGTGCCAGCAGGGGGACAGGAAATTTCTACGAGCAGTACTTC.

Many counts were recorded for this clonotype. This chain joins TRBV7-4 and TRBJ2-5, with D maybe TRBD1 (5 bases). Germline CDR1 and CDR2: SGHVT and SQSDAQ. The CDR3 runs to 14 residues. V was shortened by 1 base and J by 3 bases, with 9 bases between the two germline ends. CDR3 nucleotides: TGTGCCAGCAGCTTAGATGCCAGGGAAGAGACCCAGTACTTC. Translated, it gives CASSLDAREETQYF. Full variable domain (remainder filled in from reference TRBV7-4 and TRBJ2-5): GAGVSQSPRYKVAKRGRDVALRCDSISGHVTLYWYRQTLGQGSEVLTYSQSDAQRDKSGRPSGRFSAERPERSVSTLKIQRTEQGDSAVYLCASSLDAREETQYFGPGTRLLVL.

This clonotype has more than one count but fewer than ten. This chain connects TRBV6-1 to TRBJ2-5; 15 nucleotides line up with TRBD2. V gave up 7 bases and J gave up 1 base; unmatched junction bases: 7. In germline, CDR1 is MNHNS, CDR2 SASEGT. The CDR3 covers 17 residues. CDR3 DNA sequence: TGTGCCAGCACCTCCGGGACTAGCGGGGGGACCCAAGAGACCCAGTACTTC. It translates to CASTSGTSGGTQETQYF.

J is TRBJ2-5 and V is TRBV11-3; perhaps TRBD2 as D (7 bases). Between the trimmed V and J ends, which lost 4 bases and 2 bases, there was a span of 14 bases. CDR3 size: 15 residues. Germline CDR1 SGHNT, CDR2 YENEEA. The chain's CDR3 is CASSCPGGEQETQYF. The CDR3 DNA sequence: TGTGCCAGCAGCTGCCCGGGGGGCGAACAAGAGACCCAGTACTTC.

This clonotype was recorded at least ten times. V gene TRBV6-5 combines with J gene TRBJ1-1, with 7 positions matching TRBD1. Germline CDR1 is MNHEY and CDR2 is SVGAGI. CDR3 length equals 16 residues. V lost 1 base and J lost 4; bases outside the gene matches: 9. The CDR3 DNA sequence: TGTGCCAGCAGTTACTACAGCACCGGGACAGCCACTGAAGCTTTCTTT. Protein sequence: CASSYYSTGTATEAFF.

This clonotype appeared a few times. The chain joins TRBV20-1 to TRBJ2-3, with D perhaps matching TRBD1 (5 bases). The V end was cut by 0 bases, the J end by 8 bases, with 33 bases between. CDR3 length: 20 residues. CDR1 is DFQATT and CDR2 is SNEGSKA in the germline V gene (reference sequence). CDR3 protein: CSARDPTGWIHSYLQVTQYF. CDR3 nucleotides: TGCAGTGCTAGAGACCCTACGGGCTGGATACATTCTTATCTACAGGTTACGCAGTATTTT.

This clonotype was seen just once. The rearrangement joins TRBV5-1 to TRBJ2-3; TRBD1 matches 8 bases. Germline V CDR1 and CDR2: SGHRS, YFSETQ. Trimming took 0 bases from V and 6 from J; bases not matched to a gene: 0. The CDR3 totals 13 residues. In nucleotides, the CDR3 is TGCGCCAGCAGCTTGGGACAGGGGGATACGCAGTATTTT. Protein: CASSLGQGDTQYF.

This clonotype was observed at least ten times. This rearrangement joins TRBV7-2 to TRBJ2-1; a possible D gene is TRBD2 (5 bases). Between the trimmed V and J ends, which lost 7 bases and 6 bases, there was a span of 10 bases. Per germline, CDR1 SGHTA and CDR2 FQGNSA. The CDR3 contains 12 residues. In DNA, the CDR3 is TGTGCCAGCACCCATCGGGGCAATGAGCAGTTCTTC. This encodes CASTHRGNEQFF.

In DNA form, the CDR3 reads TGTGCCAGCAGGCCAGGGGGGTCGAACACTGAAGCTTTCTTT. Translated, it gives CASRPGGSNTEAFF. The genes are TRBV6-5 and TRBJ1-1, with 7 positions matching TRBD1. This CDR3 is built from 14 residues. V lost 6 bases and J lost 1; bases outside the gene matches: 5. The germline gives CDR1 MNHEY, CDR2 SVGAGI.